This entry lists 14 T cell receptor beta chains sequenced from one sample in a study of blood T cell repertoires in COVID-19. Sequenced by immunoSEQ multiplex PCR; TCRdb stores in-frame clones only, minus some. The data show roughly 200,000 clones, with 80% to 90% seen just once and about 11% held by the top ten. The sequenced material came from peripheral blood. The receptors stem from a middle-aged woman with COVID-19, enrolled during active disease.

This clone was seen a few times. V gene TRBV10-2 combines with J gene TRBJ2-1, with 14 bases that match TRBD2. There are 17 residues in the CDR3. V lost 7 bases, J lost 5 bases, and 10 bases stayed unmatched. Per the germline V gene, CDR1 is WSHSY and CDR2 is SAAADI. In DNA form, the CDR3 reads TGCGCCAGCATAGAGACTAGCGGGGGGGAGTCCGACAATGAGCAGTTCTTC. Amino acids: CASIETSGGESDNEQFF.

This chain links TRBV2 with TRBJ2-7; 7 positions agree with TRBD1. V was pared by 6 bases and J by 4 bases, with 9 bases of the junction left unmatched. This CDR3 contains 14 residues. In germline, CDR1 is SNHLY, CDR2 FYNNEI. CDR3 nucleotides: TGTGCCAGCAGAGAGACAGGGTCCGCTTACGAGCAGTACTTC. It encodes CASRETGSAYEQYF.

V gene TRBV5-4 combines with J gene TRBJ1-2; D is perhaps TRBD1 (5 bases). Germline V gives CDR1 SGHNT, CDR2 YYREEE (reference sequence). The CDR3 runs 15 residues. V dropped 4 bases and J dropped 5 bases, with 18 bases sitting between them. CDR3 nucleotide sequence: TGTGCCAGCAGCCTCGGACATTACCAGGGATATGGCTACACCTTC. This translates into CASSLGHYQGYGYTF.

This clone was detected only a few times. This chain joins TRBV21-1 and TRBJ2-7; the table's D call, TRBD1, was not checked against the DNA. TRBV21-1 is a pseudogene. This CDR3 is 12 amino acids long. Here the CDR3 reads CASNQVPYEQYF. The DNA of the CDR3 is TGTGCCAGCAACCAGGTTCCCTACGAGCAGTACTTC.

The V and J genes are TRBV27 and TRBJ2-7; 9 bases are shared with TRBD2. The CDR3 runs 18 residues. CDR1 and CDR2 (germline): MNHEY, SMNVEV (reference sequence). V gave up 3 bases and J gave up 6 bases; unmatched junction bases: 18. The CDR3 loop is CASSLLGGTSSPGGEQYF. The DNA for the CDR3 is TGTGCCAGCAGTTTGTTAGGTGGGACTAGCTCCCCGGGTGGCGAGCAGTACTTC.

The chain links TRBV15 to TRBJ2-6, with TRBD1 as a possible D gene (5 bases). CDR1 LNHNV and CDR2 YYDKDF come from the germline V gene (reference sequence). CDR3 length: 16 amino acids. Trimming cost V 8 bases and J 0 bases, with 14 bases left between them. In DNA form, the CDR3 reads TGTGCCACCTCCCTAGGGGCCAGCTCTGGGGCCAACGTCCTGACTTTC. Translating it yields CATSLGASSGANVLTF.

V usage is TRBV4-1 and J usage is TRBJ2-7, with 8 positions matching TRBD2. This CDR3 spans 13 amino acids. The V gene end was trimmed by 6 bases and the J gene end by 3 bases; junction bases not matched to a gene: 4. Germline V gives CDR1 MGHRA, CDR2 YSYEKL. The DNA for the CDR3 is TGCGCCAGCAGTCTGACTAGCGACTACGAGCAGTACTTC. Amino acids: CASSLTSDYEQYF.

V usage is TRBV27 and J usage is TRBJ2-1, with D perhaps TRBD2 (5 bases). Germline-derived CDR1 and CDR2 are MNHEY and SMNVEV (reference sequence). Trimming took off 5 bases at V and 0 bases at J, with 17 bases between the two ends. The CDR3 is made up of 17 amino acids. The chain's CDR3 is CASSPPPSQSSYNEQFF. DNA of the CDR3: TGTGCCAGCAGTCCCCCGCCTAGCCAGAGCTCCTACAATGAGCAGTTCTTC.

The V and J genes are TRBV5-4 and TRBJ1-2; 8 bases are shared with TRBD1. This CDR3 comprises 15 residues. Germline CDR1 is SGHNT and CDR2 is YYREEE (reference sequence). The V and J ends lost 5 bases and 9 bases, in that order; junction bases with no gene match: 15. As DNA, the CDR3 is TGTGCCAGCAGTTTTGGACAGGGCGTACAGCTTAGCTACACCTTC. As protein: CASSFGQGVQLSYTF. Complete variable domain (other parts from reference TRBV5-4 and TRBJ1-2): ETGVTQSPTHLIKTRGQQVTLRCSSQSGHNTVSWYQQALGQGPQFIFQYYREEENGRGNFPPRFSGLQFPNYSSELNVNALELDDSALYLCASSFGQGVQLSYTFGSGTRLTVV.

This clone was counted between two and nine times. V and J are TRBV29-1 and TRBJ2-3, with no clear D. Trimming stripped 3 bases from V and 0 bases from J, with 4 bases between. Germline V gene lookup returns CDR1 SQVTM and CDR2 ANQGSEA. The CDR3 contains 12 residues. DNA for the CDR3: TGCAGCGTTGATTATAGCACAGATACGCAGTATTTT. This encodes CSVDYSTDTQYF.

This clone was seen only once. This chain uses TRBV6-5 with TRBJ2-4; perhaps TRBD1 as D (6 bases). V dropped 6 bases and J dropped 9 bases, with 18 bases sitting between them. The germline gives CDR1 MNHEY, CDR2 SVGAGI. The CDR3 is made up of 14 amino acids. The CDR3 coding sequence is TGTGCCAGCAGGGTCGAGGACAGCACCGGCATTCAGTACTTC. Translation gives CASRVEDSTGIQYF.

The chain links TRBV30 to TRBJ2-3; TRBD1 might be the D (5 bases). Trimming took off 0 bases at V and 6 bases at J, with 13 bases between the two ends. The length of the CDR3 is 14 residues. Looked up from germline, CDR1 is GTSNPN and CDR2 is SVGIG (reference sequence). CDR3 bases: TGTGCCTGGAGTGTTGTTGGGGCGCGTGATACGCAGTATTTT. This codes for CAWSVVGARDTQYF. Full variable domain (remainder filled in from reference TRBV30 and TRBJ2-3): SQTIHQWPATLVQPVGSPLSLECTVEGTSNPNLYWYRQAAGRGLQLLFYSVGIGQISSEVPQNLSASRPQDRQFILSSKKLLLSDSGFYLCAWSVVGARDTQYFGPGTRLTVL.

V usage is TRBV9 and J usage is TRBJ2-1; TRBD2 matches at 8 bases. CDR3 length equals 16 residues. Germline lookup yields CDR1 SGDLS and CDR2 YYNGEE. The V gene end was trimmed by 4 bases and the J gene end by 3 bases; junction bases not matched to a gene: 9. In nucleotides, the CDR3 is TGTGCCAGCAGCATCTTTGATAGCGGGAACTACAATGAGCAGTTCTTC. Translated, it gives CASSIFDSGNYNEQFF.

The rearrangement links TRBV7-2 to TRBJ2-3; no clear D gene. CDR1 and CDR2 from the germline V gene are SGHTA and FQGNSA. The CDR3 length is 14 residues. Trimming shortened V by 4 bases and J by 9 bases, and 17 bases separated the two germline ends. The CDR3 protein is CASSSNRPLGTQYF. CDR3 nucleotides: TGTGCCAGCAGCTCAAACCGACCCCTAGGAACGCAGTATTTT.